This T cell receptor beta chain stems from a study of blood T cell repertoires in COVID-19. Study information: COVID-19 samples, acute and convalescent, were from the United States, Italy and Spain.

Libraries were prepared by immunoSEQ multiplex PCR; TCRdb keeps only in-frame clonotypes and omits some of them. The table records 400,000 to 450,000 clones, approximately 90% of them present only once. The table lists this clone with a count of one. Germline V gene data show CDR1 as MRHNA and CDR2 as SNTAGT. This CDR3 has 10 residues. V shed 8 bases and J shed 10 bases, with 11 bases lying between them. The sequenced sample consisted of peripheral blood. The V gene is TRBV6-4, the J gene TRBJ1-1; D may be TRBD1 (6 bases). This TCR came from a man aged 18-30 years with COVID-19, enrolled during active disease. CDR3 nucleotide sequence: TGTGCCAGCGCGAGGGGGGGAGCTTTCTTT. This gives the protein CASARGGAFF.